The 10 T cell receptor beta chains given below trace back to one sample, sequenced in a study of T-cell reconstitution after alpha-beta-depleted transplantation in children. TCRbeta library preparation incorporated unique molecular identifiers. TCRdb redid the calling of the PCR reads with MiXCR, one entry per CDR3 protein. The data contain a few hundred thousand distinct CDR3 sequences, approximately 9.7% of them singletons. The source was PBMCs from the stem cell graft donor, collected from the stem cell graft. The source is a human donor who donated a stem cell graft to a child with SCID.

With regard to this clonotype: The CDR3 ends on some other residue instead of the conserved phenylalanine or tryptophan, so this is likely a read error. The chain carries TRBV5-1 and TRBJ1-1; a possible D gene is TRBD1 (6 bases). This CDR3 contains 14 residues. Germline assignment: CDR1 SGHRS and CDR2 YFSETQ. V shed 0 bases and J shed 5 bases, with 11 bases lying between them. CDR3 in DNA: TGCGCCAGCAGCTTGGATACAGGGAGGACTGAAGCTTTCTTA. As protein: CASSLDTGRTEAFL.

This clonotype was recorded at least ten times. V and J are TRBV28 and TRBJ2-3; D is possibly TRBD1 (5 bases). The CDR3 is 15 amino acids. Trimming took 8 bases from V and 2 from J, leaving 17 bases between them. Germline CDR1 is MDHEN and CDR2 is SYDVKM. The CDR3 sequence: CASARSGGHTDTQYF. The DNA for the CDR3 is TGTGCCAGCGCTCGCTCGGGCGGACACACAGATACGCAGTATTTT.

This clonotype was observed many times. The genes are TRBV20-1 and TRBJ2-3, with 9 positions matching TRBD1. The V and J ends lost 5 bases and 4 bases, in that order; junction bases with no gene match: 7. From germline, CDR1 is DFQATT and CDR2 SNEGSKA (reference sequence). CDR3 size: 14 residues. The CDR3 reads CSAGGQGEPDTQYF. DNA for the CDR3: TGCAGTGCTGGGGGACAGGGAGAACCAGATACGCAGTATTTT.

This clonotype has a count of ten or more. This sequence joins TRBV4-3 and TRBJ2-1, with 11 bases that match TRBD2. The CDR3 is 15 residues long. Germline assignment: CDR1 LGHNA and CDR2 YSLEER. With V trimmed by 4 bases and J by 4 bases, 3 bases remained unmatched. CDR3 in amino acids: CASSPSGGRYNEQFF. In DNA, the CDR3 is TGCGCCAGCAGCCCTAGCGGGGGGAGATACAATGAGCAGTTCTTC.

Of note for this clonotype: A much bigger clone sits one base away, suggesting this may be a read error. The rearrangement uses TRBV29-1 and TRBJ2-1; TRBD2 is a possible D gene (5 bases). Germline lookup yields CDR1 SQVTM and CDR2 ANQGSEA. The CDR3 contains 13 residues. With 8 bases removed from V and 5 bases from J, the gap between germline ends came to 16 bases. The CDR3: CSFVGSRDNEQFF. CDR3 nucleotide sequence: TGCAGCTTTGTAGGGAGCCGTGACAATGAGCAGTTCTTC.

The chain employs TRBV20-1 and TRBJ1-1; 7 bases are a match to TRBD1. Germline V gene lookup returns CDR1 DFQATT and CDR2 SNEGSKA (reference sequence). The V segment lost 8 bases and the J segment 5 bases; nucleotides outside the gene matches: 11. This CDR3 spans 13 amino acids. CDR3: CSTGGQGETEAFF. CDR3 nucleotides: TGCAGTACTGGGGGGCAGGGGGAAACTGAAGCTTTCTTT.

This chain joins TRBV7-9 and TRBJ1-4, with D maybe TRBD1 (6 bases). Germline CDR1 SEHNR, CDR2 FQNEAQ (reference sequence). The V gene lost 0 bases and the J gene lost 6 bases, with 17 bases spanning the gap. CDR3 length: 17 amino acids. The DNA of the CDR3 is TGTGCCAGCAGCTTAGCACAGGGTGGACTGGATTATGAAAAACTGTTTTTT. Translating gives CASSLAQGGLDYEKLFF.

This clonotype has a count of ten or more. The chain joins TRBV5-1 to TRBJ1-1; 10 nucleotides line up with TRBD1. CDR3 length equals 15 residues. CDR1 SGHRS and CDR2 YFSETQ come from the germline V gene. The ends lost 4 bases at V and 5 bases at J; junction bases unmatched: 8. CDR3 sequence (DNA): TGCGCCAGCAGCGGGACTGGGACAGGGGAGACTGAAGCTTTCTTT. Translating gives CASSGTGTGETEAFF.

This clonotype was counted ten times or more. The gene calls are TRBV29-1 and TRBJ2-1; D may correspond to TRBD1 or TRBD2 (6 bases each). The V gene lost 8 bases and the J gene lost 6 bases, with 20 bases spanning the gap. This CDR3 contains 14 residues. CDR1 and CDR2 (germline): SQVTM, ANQGSEA. CDR3 sequence reads: CSIFGGPYVNEQFF. The CDR3 DNA reads as TGCAGCATCTTTGGGGGGCCCTACGTCAATGAGCAGTTCTTC.

This clonotype came up many times. The rearrangement uses TRBV12-3 or TRBV12-4 and TRBJ1-2, with D unclear. The CDR3 is 11 amino acids. The germline V and J ends were trimmed by 5 bases and 8 bases, with 9 bases remaining between them. The CDR3 spells CASSTQAGYTF. CDR3 DNA sequence: TGTGCCAGCAGTACCCAAGCGGGCTACACCTTC.